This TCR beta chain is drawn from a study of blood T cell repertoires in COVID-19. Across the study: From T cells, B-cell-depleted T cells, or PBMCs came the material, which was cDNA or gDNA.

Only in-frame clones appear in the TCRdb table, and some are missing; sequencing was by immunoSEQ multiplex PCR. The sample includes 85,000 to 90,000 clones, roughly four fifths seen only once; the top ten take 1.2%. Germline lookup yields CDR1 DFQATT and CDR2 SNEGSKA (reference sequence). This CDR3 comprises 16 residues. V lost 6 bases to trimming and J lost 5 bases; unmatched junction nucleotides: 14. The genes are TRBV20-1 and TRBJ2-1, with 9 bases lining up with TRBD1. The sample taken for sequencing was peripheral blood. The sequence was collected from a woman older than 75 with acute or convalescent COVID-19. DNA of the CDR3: TGCAGTGCCAGTTTACCGGGACAGGGTGTCCACAATGAGCAGTTCTTC. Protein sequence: CSASLPGQGVHNEQFF.